The source of this T cell receptor beta chain is a study of early T cells in non-severe SARS-CoV-2 infection. Study-level information: It was bulk RNA from unsorted whole blood that was sequenced, and the chains were unpaired.

Researchers attached unique molecular identifiers to individual cDNA molecules. TCRdb used MiXCR to reprocess the 5' RACE reads, holding one entry per CDR3 protein. The sample has 80,000 to 100,000 distinct CDR3 sequences; about 11% are singletons. This clonotype occurred many times. As yet, its antigen is unknown. Trimming pared 2 bases from V and 0 bases from J, leaving 8 bases between. The CDR3 spans 14 residues. Germline CDR1 reads SGHVS; CDR2 reads FNYEAQ. The study, taken as a whole, reports: Matches to VDJdb favored anti-spike CD8 responses and missed private and CD4 specificities.

This clonotype was obtained from an adult who was a healthcare worker with PCR-confirmed SARS-CoV-2 infection or an uninfected control (not recorded which). J is TRBJ2-7 and V is TRBV7-6, with a tentative D call TRBD1 (5 bases). This material consisted of whole blood, taken at baseline. The CDR3 DNA sequence: TGTGCCAGCAGCTTACAGGGAAGCTCCTACGAGCAGTACTTC. This encodes CASSLQGSSYEQYF.